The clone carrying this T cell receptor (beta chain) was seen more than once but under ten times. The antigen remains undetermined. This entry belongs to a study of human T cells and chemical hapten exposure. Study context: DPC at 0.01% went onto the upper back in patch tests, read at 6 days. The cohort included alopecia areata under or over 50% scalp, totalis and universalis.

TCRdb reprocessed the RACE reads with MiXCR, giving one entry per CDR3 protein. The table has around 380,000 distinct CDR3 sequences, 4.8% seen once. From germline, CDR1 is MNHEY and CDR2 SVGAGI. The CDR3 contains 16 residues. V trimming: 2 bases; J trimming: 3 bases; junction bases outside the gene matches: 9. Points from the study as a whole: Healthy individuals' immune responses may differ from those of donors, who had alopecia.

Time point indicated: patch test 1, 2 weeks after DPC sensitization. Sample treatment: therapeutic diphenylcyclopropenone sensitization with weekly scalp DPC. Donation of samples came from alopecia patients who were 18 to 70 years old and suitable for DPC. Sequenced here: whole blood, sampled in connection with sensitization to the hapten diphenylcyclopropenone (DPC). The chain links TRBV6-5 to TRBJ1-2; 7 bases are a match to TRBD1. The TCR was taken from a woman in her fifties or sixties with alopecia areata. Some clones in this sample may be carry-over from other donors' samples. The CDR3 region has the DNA TGTGCCAGCAGTTACGCCTACAGGGGCGAGGACTATGGCTACACCTTC. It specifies CASSYAYRGEDYGYTF.